The next 26 T cell receptor beta chains were all read from a single sample in a study of control samples from healthy donors and cancer patients. TCRdb's table, derived via immunoSEQ multiplex PCR, lists solely in-frame clones and lacks some. Among approximately 89,000 clones listed, about 87% were seen once. Source material: blood. These receptors were taken from a man aged 50 to 60 in good health.

The DNA of the CDR3 is TGTGCCAGTGTAGCGGGCTACGAGCAGTACTTC. Its protein is CASVAGYEQYF. The rearrangement uses TRBV11-3 and TRBJ2-7; TRBD2 matches 7 bases. The CDR3 is made up of 11 amino acids. CDR1 SGHNT and CDR2 YENEEA come from the germline V gene. The junction had 2 bases not matched to a gene; V was cut back by 9 bases and J by 3 bases.

The chain recombines TRBV6-2 or TRBV6-3 with TRBJ2-1; D not resolved. The CDR3 has 14 amino acids. Germline V gives CDR1 MNHEY, CDR2 SVGEGT. The germline V and J ends were trimmed by 6 bases and 5 bases, with 14 bases remaining between them. CDR3 bases: TGTGCCAGCAGCATAAGGGATAGTGACAATGAGCAGTTCTTC. The encoded protein is CASSIRDSDNEQFF.

The chain recombines TRBV7-2 with TRBJ1-2; D gene ambiguous. The CDR3 runs 13 residues. Trimming left V 5 bases short and J 1 base short, with 8 bases between. The germline V gene has CDR1 SGHTA and CDR2 FQGNSA. The DNA for the CDR3 is TGTGCCAGCAGCGTCGACAATAACTATGGCTACACCTTC. It specifies CASSVDNNYGYTF.

This rearrangement joins TRBV19 to TRBJ1-1; TRBD1 matches 7 bases. V trimming: 6 bases; J trimming: 4 bases; junction bases outside the gene matches: 5. CDR3 length: 13 amino acids. Germline V gene sequence: CDR1 LNHDA, CDR2 SQIVND (reference sequence). CDR3: CASSPTGTTEAFF. The CDR3 nucleotides are TGTGCCAGTAGCCCGACAGGGACCACTGAAGCTTTCTTT.

This clone was observed once. The V gene is TRBV5-8, the J gene TRBJ2-3, with 10 nucleotides matching TRBD1. This CDR3 has 17 amino acids. J lost 4 bases, V lost 10 bases, and 18 bases had no gene match. Germline lookup yields CDR1 SGHTS and CDR2 YDEGEE. CDR3 amino acids: CAGNLGVSDRGADTQYF. The CDR3 bases are TGTGCCGGCAACCTAGGTGTCTCGGACAGGGGGGCAGATACGCAGTATTTT. The variable domain in full, with the rest retrieved from reference TRBV5-8 and TRBJ2-3, is EAGVTQSPTHLIKTRGQQATLRCSPISGHTSVYWYQQALGLGLQFLLWYDEGEERNRGNFPPRFSGRQFPNYSSELNVNALELEDSALYLCAGNLGVSDRGADTQYFGPGTRLTVL.

V usage is TRBV6-2 or TRBV6-3 and J usage is TRBJ2-7; 8 bases are a match to TRBD1. From germline, CDR1 is MNHEY and CDR2 SVGEGT. Unmatched junction bases numbered 13, after V lost 7 bases and J lost 5 bases. CDR3 length: 15 residues. The CDR3 is CASTPRAGGYHEQYF. The CDR3, as DNA: TGTGCCAGCACCCCAAGGGCAGGGGGCTACCACGAGCAGTACTTC.

This clone appeared a few times. This sequence joins TRBV11-2 and TRBJ1-2; a weak D match, TRBD1 (5 bases). Germline CDR1 is SGHAT and CDR2 is FQNNGV. Trimming took 6 bases from V and 1 from J, leaving 9 bases between them. CDR3 length: 13 amino acids. This CDR3 reads CASSPGLNYGYTF. The CDR3 nucleotides are TGTGCCAGCAGTCCGGGGCTTAACTATGGCTACACCTTC.

The chain uses TRBV12-5 and TRBJ2-3; D perhaps matches TRBD1 (6 bases). Looked up from germline, CDR1 is LGHNT and CDR2 is FRNRAP. The CDR3 is 20 residues long. Deletions cut 3 bases from V and 5 bases from J, with 30 bases between. CDR3 nucleotides: TGTGCTAGTGGTTTAAGTGAGACCCTCTATAGGGGGTTTCTCGGAGATACGCAGTATTTT. Its protein is CASGLSETLYRGFLGDTQYF.

This clone was picked up one time. The J gene is TRBJ2-7, the V gene TRBV2; D not certain. V lost 6 bases and J lost 6, with 9 bases in between. The CDR3 is made up of 11 amino acids. The V gene's germline CDR1 is SNHLY and CDR2 FYNNEI. CDR3 DNA sequence: TGTGCCAGCAGCGCATGGGGCGAGCAGTACTTC. This translates into CASSAWGEQYF.

The chain carries TRBV30 and TRBJ1-1; D is unresolved. The germline V gene has CDR1 GTSNPN and CDR2 SVGIG (reference sequence). Trimming took 0 bases from V and 2 from J, leaving 7 bases between them. This CDR3 spans 13 amino acids. The CDR3 coding sequence is TGTGCCTGGAGTGTATGGCTTAACACTGAAGCTTTCTTT. Translation: CAWSVWLNTEAFF.

The chain is built from TRBV9 and TRBJ2-7; D perhaps matches TRBD1 (6 bases). Trimming took 0 bases from V and 0 from J, leaving 10 bases between them. This CDR3 has 15 amino acids. Germline values: CDR1 SGDLS, CDR2 YYNGEE. CDR3 region: CASSVAQGNSYEQYF. The CDR3, as DNA: TGTGCCAGCAGCGTAGCTCAGGGGAACTCCTACGAGCAGTACTTC.

The chain links TRBV27 to TRBJ2-7; 8 bases agree with TRBD1. The CDR3 runs to 16 residues. V gave up 6 bases and J gave up 4 bases; unmatched junction bases: 14. The germline V gene encodes CDR1 MNHEY and CDR2 SMNVEV (reference sequence). Written as DNA, the CDR3 is TGTGCCAGCAGCCAACTCCTTTTAAACAGGGGGTACGAGCAGTACTTC. Encoded protein: CASSQLLLNRGYEQYF.

This chain joins TRBV19 and TRBJ2-3, with 8 positions matching TRBD2. The germline gives CDR1 LNHDA, CDR2 SQIVND (reference sequence). The CDR3 spans 16 residues. The J segment lost 4 bases and the V segment lost 7 bases, leaving 13 bases of the junction unmatched. In DNA form, the CDR3 reads TGTGCCAGTACGTTCCGGAGCGGGGGTGGTGCAGATACGCAGTATTTT. The encoded protein is CASTFRSGGGADTQYF.

Comments on this clone: Compared with germline, one end of the junction differs, possibly owing to a read error. The chain links TRBV11-2 to TRBJ2-7; the match to TRBD2 covers 8 bases. CDR3 size: 14 residues. Germline-derived CDR1 and CDR2 are SGHAT and FQNNGV. The CDR3, as DNA: TGTGCCAGCAGCTTAGAGACCGGGAGGGCTCATCGGTTCTTC. Translation: CASSLETGRAHRFF.

The chain carries TRBV25-1 and TRBJ2-2; D unresolved. V dropped 5 bases and J dropped 1 base, with 8 bases sitting between them. This CDR3 region has 14 residues. Germline CDR1 and CDR2: MGHDK and SYGVNS. The DNA of the CDR3 is TGTGCCAGCAGTCCCCCAGAGAACACCGGGGAGCTGTTTTTT. Translation gives CASSPPENTGELFF.

The J gene is TRBJ2-1, the V gene TRBV9, with unresolved D. Trimming took 0 bases from V and 6 from J, leaving 10 bases between them. Germline CDR1 reads SGDLS; CDR2 reads YYNGEE. There are 14 residues in the CDR3. The CDR3 protein is CASSVGIAPNEQFF. The DNA for the CDR3 is TGTGCCAGCAGCGTAGGGATAGCTCCCAATGAGCAGTTCTTC.

The sample holds one count of this clone. The chain combines TRBV6-2 or TRBV6-3 with TRBJ1-5; unclear D gene. The V end was cut by 2 bases, the J end by 7 bases, with 15 bases between. From germline, CDR1 is MNHEY and CDR2 SVGEGT. CDR3 size: 15 residues. CDR3 sequence (DNA): TGTGCCAGCAGTTACGGGCACGGGGTTAACCAGCCCCAGCATTTT. Translating gives CASSYGHGVNQPQHF.

CDR3: CASSPADGVLTDTQYF. The DNA of the CDR3 is TGTGCCAGCAGCCCTGCAGACGGGGTCCTCACAGATACGCAGTATTTT. The rearrangement links TRBV9 to TRBJ2-3; the D gene is possibly TRBD2 (5 bases). Trimming removed 4 bases from V and 2 bases from J, with 17 bases in between. The germline gives CDR1 SGDLS, CDR2 YYNGEE. The CDR3 spans 16 residues.

The chain joins TRBV14 to TRBJ2-5; TRBD2 matches at 7 bases. V trimming: 1 base; J trimming: 5 bases; junction bases outside the gene matches: 13. Germline V lookup: CDR1 SGHDN, CDR2 FVKESK. This CDR3 contains 17 residues. The CDR3 DNA sequence: TGTGCCAGCAGCCAAGCGGGAGGAGGGAGGCGGTGGGAGACCCAGTACTTC. Its protein product is CASSQAGGGRRWETQYF.

V gene TRBV5-4 combines with J gene TRBJ2-1; TRBD1 agrees at 7 bases. The CDR3 runs 15 residues. Germline assignment: CDR1 SGHNT and CDR2 YYREEE (reference sequence). V shed 5 bases and J 0 bases; nucleotides not matched to a gene: 5. The CDR3 region is CASRKQGSSYNEQFF. The CDR3 region has the DNA TGTGCCAGCAGAAAACAGGGGAGCTCCTACAATGAGCAGTTCTTC.

The chain is built from TRBV7-7 and TRBJ2-5, with D maybe TRBD2 (6 bases). The CDR3 runs 16 residues. Deletions cut 1 base from V and 2 bases from J, with 14 bases between. Germline V CDR1 and CDR2: SSHAT, FNYEAQ (reference sequence). The CDR3 region is CASSLGPLSGQETQYF. In DNA form, the CDR3 reads TGTGCCAGCAGCTTAGGGCCGCTTAGCGGACAAGAGACCCAGTACTTC.

The chain has TRBV9 and TRBJ2-7, with TRBD2 identical over 10 bases. The CDR3 covers 18 residues. The trim removed 0 bases at V and 2 bases at J, leaving 11 bases unmatched. Germline V CDR1 and CDR2: SGDLS, YYNGEE. The CDR3 reads CASSVAPSTSGKTYEQYF. CDR3 nucleotides: TGTGCCAGCAGCGTAGCACCCTCAACTAGCGGGAAGACCTACGAGCAGTACTTC.

The chain is built from TRBV24-1 and TRBJ2-5, with D uncertain. Germline V gives CDR1 KGHDR, CDR2 SFDVKD. The CDR3 is made up of 13 amino acids. V gave up 4 bases and J gave up 3 bases, with 8 bases separating them. CDR3 in DNA: TGTGCCACCAGTGACCCGGATAAAGAGACCCAGTACTTC. Residues: CATSDPDKETQYF.

The rearrangement uses TRBV11-2 and TRBJ1-2; 7 bases map to TRBD1. V lost 5 bases and J lost 3; bases outside the gene matches: 21. The length of the CDR3 is 19 residues. Germline-derived CDR1 and CDR2 are SGHAT and FQNNGV. CDR3 in amino acids: CASSPIASFRGRGDYGYTF. Written as DNA, the CDR3 is TGTGCCAGCAGCCCTATAGCGTCTTTTAGGGGCAGGGGGGACTATGGCTACACCTTC.

The chain combines TRBV6-4 with TRBJ1-1; D remains ambiguous. Trimming shortened V by 6 bases and J by 4 bases, and 18 bases separated the two germline ends. Per the germline V gene, CDR1 is MRHNA and CDR2 is SNTAGT. The CDR3 runs to 15 residues. CDR3 in amino acids: CASSVSSLGSTEAFF. Written as DNA, the CDR3 is TGTGCCAGCAGCGTAAGTTCCTTGGGCAGCACTGAAGCTTTCTTT.

This clone was counted a single time. The chain is built from TRBV25-1 and TRBJ1-3; D gene ambiguous. Trimming stripped 4 bases from V and 2 bases from J, with 6 bases between. The CDR3 sequence is 13 residues long. Germline assignment: CDR1 MGHDK and CDR2 SYGVNS. The CDR3 coding sequence is TGTGCCAGCAGTGGCCCTCCTGGAAACACCATATATTTT. Translated, it gives CASSGPPGNTIYF. Variable domain in full (rest from reference TRBV25-1 and TRBJ1-3): EADIYQTPRYLVIGTGKKITLECSQTMGHDKMYWYQQDPGMELHLIHYSYGVNSTEKGDLSSESTVSRIRTEHFPLTLESARPSHTSQYLCASSGPPGNTIYFGEGSWLTVV.